The 10 T cell receptor beta chains presented below share a single source sample, sequenced in a study of shared clonotypes between healthy human individuals. Data came from immunoSEQ multiplex PCR; TCRdb stores just in-frame clones and leaves some out. The sample carries 2.3 million or so clones, approximately 95% recorded once. Specimen: naive CD4+ T cells from PBMCs. The subset denotes: CD45RA+ positively selected. These receptors all come from a young man in good health. Some clones in this sample may be carry-over from other donors' samples.

V usage is TRBV6-6 and J usage is TRBJ2-1; perhaps TRBD2 as D (6 bases). The V gene lost 6 bases and the J gene lost 9 bases, with 24 bases spanning the gap. The CDR3 length is 16 residues. The germline CDR1 and CDR2 sequences are MNHNY and SVGAGI (reference sequence). The CDR3 protein is CASSPGFGGLRGEQFF. As DNA, the CDR3 is TGTGCCAGCAGCCCCGGTTTCGGGGGACTTAGGGGTGAGCAGTTCTTC.

The chain joins TRBV5-8 to TRBJ2-1, with D unresolved. The CDR3 sequence is 13 residues long. CDR1 SGHTS and CDR2 YDEGEE come from the germline V gene. V lost 9 bases to trimming and J lost 3 bases, with 13 bases between them. The CDR3 loop is CATLPKYYNEQFF. CDR3 bases: TGTGCCACCCTCCCTAAATACTACAATGAGCAGTTCTTC.

The chain uses TRBV5-1 and TRBJ1-2; no clear D. The CDR3 is 16 amino acids. Germline-derived CDR1 and CDR2 are SGHRS and YFSETQ. V was cut by 0 bases and J by 0 bases, with 12 bases left in between. The DNA for the CDR3 is TGCGCCAGCAGCTTGGGGGCAGCCACTACTAACTATGGCTACACCTTC. It encodes CASSLGAATTNYGYTF.

The chain links TRBV19 to TRBJ2-1; D may be TRBD2 (6 bases). The CDR3 runs to 15 residues. Germline V gene lookup returns CDR1 LNHDA and CDR2 SQIVND (reference sequence). Trimming removed 6 bases from V and 2 bases from J, with 14 bases in between. The CDR3 region is CASRSFAGPYNEQFF. CDR3 coding DNA: TGTGCCAGTAGGTCGTTTGCGGGACCCTACAATGAGCAGTTCTTC.

V is TRBV2 and J is TRBJ2-3; D gene unclear. The germline V gene has CDR1 SNHLY and CDR2 FYNNEI. The CDR3 is 13 residues long. V lost 3 bases and J lost 2, with 6 bases in between. The CDR3 reads CASSDRNTDTQYF. CDR3 DNA: TGTGCCAGCAGTGATCGAAACACAGATACGCAGTATTTT.

The V and J genes are TRBV6-1 and TRBJ2-1, with unresolved D. Germline lookup yields CDR1 MNHNS and CDR2 SASEGT. The CDR3 covers 18 residues. Between the trimmed V and J ends, which lost 3 bases and 0 bases, there was a span of 18 bases. CDR3 DNA: TGTGCCAGCAGTGAGGGTTTTTCCCAAGCGTACTCCTACAATGAGCAGTTCTTC. This gives the protein CASSEGFSQAYSYNEQFF.

The chain has TRBV27 and TRBJ1-4, with D maybe TRBD1 (6 bases). This CDR3 comprises 15 residues. Trimming pared 5 bases from V and 8 bases from J, leaving 18 bases between. CDR1 is MNHEY and CDR2 is SMNVEV in the germline V gene (reference sequence). The CDR3, as DNA: TGTGCCAGCAGTCCCCTCACAGGGTTCGGGGAAAAACTGTTTTTT. Its translation: CASSPLTGFGEKLFF.

The chain recombines TRBV7-2 with TRBJ1-5; unclear D gene. Germline CDR1 reads SGHTA; CDR2 reads FQGNSA. The ends were cut back, 1 base at V and 4 bases at J, with 14 bases in the middle. CDR3 length: 16 residues. The CDR3 nucleotides read TGTGCCAGCAGCTTAGTACGGTCAGGTCTTAATCAGCCCCAGCATTTT. Protein: CASSLVRSGLNQPQHF.

V usage is TRBV20-1 and J usage is TRBJ1-2; D not resolved. CDR3 length: 11 residues. The germline V gene encodes CDR1 DFQATT and CDR2 SNEGSKA (reference sequence). Between the trimmed V and J ends, which lost 6 bases and 8 bases, there was a span of 13 bases. CDR3 in amino acids: CSAQFLGGYTF. The CDR3 bases are TGCAGTGCCCAATTTCTGGGGGGCTACACCTTC.

The chain has TRBV2 and TRBJ2-7, with D possibly being TRBD1 (6 bases). Germline values: CDR1 SNHLY, CDR2 FYNNEI. Trimming shortened V by 2 bases and J by 6 bases, and 11 bases separated the two germline ends. This CDR3 comprises 13 residues. The CDR3, as DNA: TGTGCCAGCAGTGAATACAGGGCGGCCGAGCAGTACTTC. It yields the protein CASSEYRAAEQYF.